These 8 T cell receptor beta chains originate from one sample sequenced in a study of T cells in Graves' hyperthyroidism and ophthalmopathy. TCR beta CDR3 regions were amplified from RNA. TCR CDR3 regions were first amplified by RT-PCR with HTBI primers. TCRdb re-analysed the multiplex PCR reads in MiXCR, keeping a single row per CDR3 protein. The repertoire holds 450,000 to 500,000 distinct CDR3 sequences, around a fifth seen once, with roughly 49% in the top ten. Sequenced sample: blood. All receptors come from a woman aged 65 to 85 with Graves' ophthalmopathy.

The chain carries TRBV18 and TRBJ1-5, with 11 positions matching TRBD1. Per germline, CDR1 KGHSH and CDR2 LQKENI. Trimming took 6 bases from V and 4 from J; bases not matched to a gene: 11. This CDR3 has 17 residues. CDR3 DNA: TGTGCCAGCTCGCCCCGCCCCGGGACAGGGGGTAATCAGCCCCAGCATTTT. Protein product: CASSPRPGTGGNQPQHF.

This chain joins TRBV28 and TRBJ1-2; 11 bases line up with TRBD1. The CDR3 extends over 16 amino acids. With 6 bases clipped from V and 7 bases from J, the junction kept 13 bases outside the gene matches. The germline gives CDR1 MDHEN, CDR2 SYDVKM. CDR3 sequence: CASRRPGTGGGSGYTF. The DNA of the CDR3 is TGTGCCAGCAGGCGTCCCGGGACAGGGGGTGGAAGTGGCTACACCTTC.

For this clonotype: A much larger clonotype is one base distant, so this may be a read error. The V call is TRBV27, the J call TRBJ2-7; 7 bases are a match to TRBD2. V trimming: 6 bases; J trimming: 6 bases; junction bases outside the gene matches: 14. This CDR3 is built from 15 residues. CDR1 MNHEY and CDR2 SMNVEV come from the germline V gene (reference sequence). CDR3 DNA: TGTGCCAGCAGGATGAGACGAGCGGGATCCCTCGAGCAGTACTTC. Amino acid sequence: CASRMRRAGSLEQYF.

This clonotype appeared many times. The chain uses TRBV28 and TRBJ1-3; D is unclear. The V gene's germline CDR1 is MDHEN and CDR2 SYDVKM. The CDR3 extends over 10 amino acids. V was shortened by 5 bases and J by 8 bases, with 4 bases between the two germline ends. CDR3 region: CASSRDTIYF. The CDR3 bases are TGTGCCAGCAGTCGGGACACCATATATTTT.

The chain carries TRBV19 and TRBJ2-7, with 8 bases fitting TRBD1. The germline V gene encodes CDR1 LNHDA and CDR2 SQIVND (reference sequence). The CDR3 consists of 15 residues. J lost 5 bases, V lost 5 bases, and 11 bases had no gene match. The CDR3, as DNA: TGTGCCAGTAGTGCTGGGACAGGTGGGGGAGACGAGCAGTACTTC. Protein product: CASSAGTGGGDEQYF. Full variable domain (remainder filled in from reference TRBV19 and TRBJ2-7): DGGITQSPKYLFRKEGQNVTLSCEQNLNHDAMYWYRQDPGQGLRLIYYSQIVNDFQKGDIAEGYSVSREKKESFPLTVTSAQKNPTAFYLCASSAGTGGGDEQYFGPGTRLTVT.

In its sample, this clonotype was seen a few times. This sequence joins TRBV28 and TRBJ1-2, with TRBD1 identical over 8 bases. CDR1 and CDR2 from the germline V gene are MDHEN and SYDVKM. V lost 5 bases and J lost 5; bases outside the gene matches: 7. The CDR3 consists of 14 residues. CDR3 amino acids: CASSLGQAFYGYTF. CDR3 bases: TGTGCCAGCAGTCTGGGACAGGCGTTTTATGGCTACACCTTC.

The rearrangement joins TRBV10-3 to TRBJ1-1, with D possibly matching TRBD1 (6 bases). The CDR3 spans 14 residues. V was trimmed by 4 bases and J by 3 bases, leaving 12 bases between them. Germline CDR1 reads ENHRY; CDR2 reads SYGVKD. CDR3 sequence: CAISVRQVDTEAFF. CDR3 DNA sequence: TGTGCCATCAGTGTCCGACAGGTCGACACTGAAGCTTTCTTT.

The genes are TRBV7-3 and TRBJ2-2; 8 nucleotides align to TRBD2. Germline V CDR1 and CDR2: SGHTA, FQGTGA. The CDR3 runs to 18 residues. After removal of 5 bases from V and 5 bases from J, the junction contained 16 bases not matched to a gene. Here the CDR3 DNA reads TGTGCCAGCAGCCCCATCGGGGGGGGCAGGGTAGTAACCGGGGAGCTGTTTTTT. As protein: CASSPIGGGRVVTGELFF.